The entry that follows covers one T cell receptor (beta chain) sequence. This sample was included in a study of cytomegalovirus exposure and HLA in healthy donors. V lost 3 bases to trimming and J lost 5 bases, with 14 bases between them. Per the germline V gene, CDR1 is SGDLS and CDR2 is YYNGEE. CDR3 length: 14 amino acids. This PCR relied on a set of 60 Vbeta primers and 13 Jbeta primers. Measured with immunoSEQ multiplex PCR; TCRdb has only the in-frame clones, and not every one. The sample lists fewer than 120,000 clones, over 60% occurring once. The receptor was derived from a woman younger than 45 in good health and CMV-seronegative. Sample: PBMCs. The J gene is TRBJ2-5, the V gene TRBV9, with D possibly TRBD2 on 5 matching bases. The CDR3 bases are TGTGCCAGCAGCGAAGTCGGGGAAGCGGAGACCCAGTACTTC. Translated: CASSEVGEAETQYF. The full variable domain, in which reference TRBV9 and TRBJ2-5 provide the parts outside the CDR3, is DSGVTQTPKHLITATGQRVTLRCSPRSGDLSVYWYQQSLDQGLQFLIQYYNGEERAKGNILERFSAQQFPDLHSELNLSSLELGDSALYFCASSEVGEAETQYFGPGTRLLVL.